The 18 T cell receptor beta chains in this list originate from one sample, sequenced in a study of shared clonotypes between healthy human individuals. Sequenced by immunoSEQ multiplex PCR; TCRdb stores in-frame clones only, minus some. Of about 1,500,000 clones in the sample, 95% to 97% are singletons; the top ten hold roughly 1.2%. The material sequenced was naive CD4+ T cells sorted from blood. Subset of the sample: CD45RA+ positively selected. These receptors came from a man aged 30 to 39 in good health.

This chain uses TRBV5-1 with TRBJ2-2, with a tentative D call TRBD2 (6 bases). This CDR3 region has 14 residues. Germline CDR1 and CDR2: SGHRS and YFSETQ. The ends were cut back, 3 bases at V and 6 bases at J, with 12 bases in the middle. The CDR3, as DNA: TGCGCCAGCAGCTCGGCGGGGTCCCCCGGGGAGCTGTTTTTT. This codes for CASSSAGSPGELFF.

The V and J genes are TRBV6-6 and TRBJ2-7; 13 bases are shared with TRBD2. The CDR3 covers 16 residues. Germline V gene sequence: CDR1 MNHNY, CDR2 SVGAGI (reference sequence). Germline trimming cut 7 bases from V and 0 bases from J; bases unmatched to any gene: 6. The CDR3 bases are TGTGCCAGCATTGGGACTAGCGGGGTGCTCTCCTACGAGCAGTACTTC. This sequence encodes CASIGTSGVLSYEQYF.

The V and J genes are TRBV7-2 and TRBJ1-5; D is undetermined. The CDR3 is 12 residues long. The V and J ends lost 5 bases and 1 base respectively, with 3 bases between them. Germline CDR1 is SGHTA and CDR2 is FQGNSA. CDR3 nucleotide sequence: TGTGCCAGCAGCAACAGCAATCAGCCCCAGCATTTT. Amino acid sequence: CASSNSNQPQHF.

The rearrangement joins TRBV19 to TRBJ1-1, with D hard to call. The length of the CDR3 is 14 residues. CDR1 and CDR2 from the germline V gene are LNHDA and SQIVND (reference sequence). The V and J ends lost 5 bases and 3 bases respectively, with 13 bases between them. In nucleotides, the CDR3 is TGTGCCAGTAGTCCCAGGACTCTCTACACTGAAGCTTTCTTT. Translated: CASSPRTLYTEAFF.

V is TRBV7-6 and J is TRBJ2-1, with 9 bases fitting TRBD2. Germline loops: CDR1 SGHVS, CDR2 FNYEAQ. Germline trimming cut 3 bases from V and 8 bases from J; bases unmatched to any gene: 8. This CDR3 is built from 15 residues. CDR3 DNA: TGTGCCAGCAGCTTTATAGCGGGAGAGAGTGATGAGCAGTTCTTC. The encoded protein is CASSFIAGESDEQFF. The whole variable domain, remainder taken from reference TRBV7-6 and TRBJ2-1, is GAGVSQSPRYKVTKRGQDVALRCDPISGHVSLYWYRQALGQGPEFLTYFNYEAQQDKSGLPNDRFSAERPEGSISTLTIQRTEQRDSAMYRCASSFIAGESDEQFFGPGTRLTVL.

This sequence joins TRBV6-5 and TRBJ2-4; a possible D gene is TRBD1 (5 bases). V lost 4 bases and J 6 bases, leaving 16 bases between the germline ends. The CDR3 covers 15 residues. Germline loops: CDR1 MNHEY, CDR2 SVGAGI. The CDR3: CASSSRTPDGNIQYF. The CDR3 DNA reads TGTGCCAGCAGTTCACGGACACCCGATGGAAACATTCAGTACTTC.

V gene TRBV9 combines with J gene TRBJ2-7, with D perhaps TRBD2 (5 bases). This CDR3 region has 14 residues. The V and J ends lost 4 bases and 3 bases respectively, with 14 bases between them. The germline V gene has CDR1 SGDLS and CDR2 YYNGEE. The CDR3 spells CASSLNIRGYEQYF. Written as DNA, the CDR3 is TGTGCCAGCAGCCTCAATATTCGGGGCTACGAGCAGTACTTC. The whole variable domain, remainder taken from reference TRBV9 and TRBJ2-7, is DSGVTQTPKHLITATGQRVTLRCSPRSGDLSVYWYQQSLDQGLQFLIQYYNGEERAKGNILERFSAQQFPDLHSELNLSSLELGDSALYFCASSLNIRGYEQYFGPGTRLTVT.

Points on this clone: Other nucleotide sequences from this sample produce the same CDR3. The rearrangement joins TRBV5-1 to TRBJ2-5; D might be TRBD1 (5 bases). V was shortened by 5 bases and J by 5 bases, with 13 bases between the two germline ends. The CDR3 runs to 13 residues. Germline CDR1 is SGHRS and CDR2 is YFSETQ. CDR3 nucleotides: TGCGCCAGCAGTGCAGGGTCCGGGGAGACCCAGTACTTC. Amino acid sequence: CASSAGSGETQYF.

The chain's CDR3 is CASSSYRRTANYGYTF. The DNA of the CDR3 is TGTGCCAGCAGCTCCTACCGACGGACAGCTAACTATGGCTACACCTTC. This chain links TRBV11-2 with TRBJ1-2, with D possibly matching TRBD1 (6 bases). V was cut by 4 bases and J by 0 bases, with 15 bases left in between. In germline, CDR1 is SGHAT, CDR2 FQNNGV. The CDR3 is made up of 16 amino acids.

The chain has TRBV21-1 and TRBJ2-1; the table's D call, TRBD2, was not checked against the DNA. TRBV21-1 is shown as a pseudogene. This CDR3 has 17 amino acids. Here the CDR3 reads CASSKLARRAAYNEQFF. Here the CDR3 DNA reads TGTGCCAGCAGCAAACTAGCCCGGAGGGCCGCCTACAATGAGCAGTTCTTC.

This clone was found once. V is TRBV9 and J is TRBJ2-1, with TRBD1 matching over 8 bases. Germline CDR1 and CDR2: SGDLS and YYNGEE. With V trimmed by 3 bases and J by 7 bases, 6 bases remained unmatched. The CDR3 sequence is 14 residues long. The CDR3 sequence: CASSARQGWNEQFF. DNA of the CDR3: TGTGCCAGCAGCGCGAGACAGGGGTGGAATGAGCAGTTCTTC.

This sequence joins TRBV7-3 and TRBJ2-7; D unresolved. Germline values: CDR1 SGHTA, CDR2 FQGTGA. This CDR3 is 14 amino acids long. Between the trimmed V and J ends, which lost 5 bases and 5 bases, there was a span of 16 bases. The CDR3 DNA is TGTGCCAGCAGCCCTGGGCACTGGGCCGACGAGCAGTACTTC. Its translation: CASSPGHWADEQYF.

The V and J genes are TRBV5-1 and TRBJ2-7, with 9 bases identical to TRBD2. Germline loops: CDR1 SGHRS, CDR2 YFSETQ. V trimming: 4 bases; J trimming: 3 bases; junction bases outside the gene matches: 8. This CDR3 comprises 15 residues. CDR3 bases: TGCGCCAGCAGCAGATTGACTAGCGGAAACTACGAGCAGTACTTC. It translates to CASSRLTSGNYEQYF.

The chain links TRBV7-9 to TRBJ2-4, with D perhaps assigned TRBD1 or TRBD2 (5 bases each). This CDR3 spans 14 amino acids. Germline-derived CDR1 and CDR2 are SEHNR and FQNEAQ (reference sequence). Trimming left V 5 bases short and J 9 bases short, with 17 bases between. CDR3 coding DNA: TGTGCCAGCAGCCCCGGGGACCAAGGGCCCATTCAGTACTTC. Translation: CASSPGDQGPIQYF.

The V and J genes are TRBV7-2 and TRBJ2-4; 8 nucleotides line up with TRBD1. The CDR3 has 14 amino acids. The V gene end was trimmed by 2 bases and the J gene end by 7 bases; junction bases not matched to a gene: 4. The germline V gene has CDR1 SGHTA and CDR2 FQGNSA. CDR3 sequence reads: CASSLTPGGNIQYF. The CDR3 region has the DNA TGTGCCAGCAGCTTAACACCAGGGGGCAACATTCAGTACTTC.

The chain carries TRBV28 and TRBJ2-2; D remains unclear. The germline gives CDR1 MDHEN, CDR2 SYDVKM. The CDR3 loop spans 11 amino acids. Trimming stripped 6 bases from V and 6 bases from J, with 5 bases between. CDR3 in DNA: TGTGCCAGCAGCAAACCCGGGGAGCTGTTTTTT. Amino acid sequence: CASSKPGELFF.

In its sample, this clone was seen a few times. The genes are TRBV30 and TRBJ1-2; D is unresolved. The CDR3 is 12 amino acids. Germline V lookup: CDR1 GTSNPN, CDR2 SVGIG (reference sequence). Trimming removed 0 bases from V and 8 bases from J, with 10 bases in between. The CDR3 region is CAWSVIISGYTF. The CDR3 DNA sequence: TGTGCCTGGAGTGTGATCATTAGCGGCTACACCTTC.

This clone has just one count. V and J are TRBV18 and TRBJ2-7, with 12 nucleotides matching TRBD2. Trimming removed 3 bases from V and 0 bases from J; junction bases left unmatched: 6. CDR1 and CDR2 from the germline V gene are KGHSH and LQKENI. This CDR3 has 17 residues. The CDR3 sequence is CASSPRLAGAISYEQYF. The CDR3 DNA is TGTGCCAGCTCACCCAGACTAGCGGGAGCGATCTCCTACGAGCAGTACTTC.